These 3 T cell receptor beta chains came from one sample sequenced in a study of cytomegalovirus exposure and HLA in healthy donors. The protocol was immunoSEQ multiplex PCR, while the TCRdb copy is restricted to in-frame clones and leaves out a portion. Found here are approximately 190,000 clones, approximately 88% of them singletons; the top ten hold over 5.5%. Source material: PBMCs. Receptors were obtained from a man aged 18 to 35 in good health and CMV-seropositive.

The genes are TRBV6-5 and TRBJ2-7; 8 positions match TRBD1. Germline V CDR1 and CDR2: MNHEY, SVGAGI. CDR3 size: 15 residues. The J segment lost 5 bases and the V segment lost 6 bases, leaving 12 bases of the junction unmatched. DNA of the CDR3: TGTGCCAGCAGCCAGCCTCGGACAGGGTCGGACGAGCAGTACTTC. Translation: CASSQPRTGSDEQYF.

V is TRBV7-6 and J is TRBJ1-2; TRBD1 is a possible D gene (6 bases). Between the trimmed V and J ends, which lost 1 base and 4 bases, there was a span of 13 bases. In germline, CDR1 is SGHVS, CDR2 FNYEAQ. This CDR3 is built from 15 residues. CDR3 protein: CASSLEEDSPYGYTF. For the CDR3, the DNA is TGTGCCAGCAGCTTAGAAGAGGACAGTCCCTATGGCTACACCTTC. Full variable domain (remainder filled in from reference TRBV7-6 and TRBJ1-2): GAGVSQSPRYKVTKRGQDVALRCDPISGHVSLYWYRQALGQGPEFLTYFNYEAQQDKSGLPNDRFSAERPEGSISTLTIQRTEQRDSAMYRCASSLEEDSPYGYTFGSGTRLTVV.

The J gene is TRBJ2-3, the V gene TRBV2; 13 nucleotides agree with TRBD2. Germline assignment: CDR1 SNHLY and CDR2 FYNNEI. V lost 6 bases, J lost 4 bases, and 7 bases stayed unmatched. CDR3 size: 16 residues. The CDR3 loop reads CASRLGLAGAADTQYF. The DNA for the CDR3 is TGTGCCAGCAGACTCGGACTAGCGGGAGCGGCAGATACGCAGTATTTT.